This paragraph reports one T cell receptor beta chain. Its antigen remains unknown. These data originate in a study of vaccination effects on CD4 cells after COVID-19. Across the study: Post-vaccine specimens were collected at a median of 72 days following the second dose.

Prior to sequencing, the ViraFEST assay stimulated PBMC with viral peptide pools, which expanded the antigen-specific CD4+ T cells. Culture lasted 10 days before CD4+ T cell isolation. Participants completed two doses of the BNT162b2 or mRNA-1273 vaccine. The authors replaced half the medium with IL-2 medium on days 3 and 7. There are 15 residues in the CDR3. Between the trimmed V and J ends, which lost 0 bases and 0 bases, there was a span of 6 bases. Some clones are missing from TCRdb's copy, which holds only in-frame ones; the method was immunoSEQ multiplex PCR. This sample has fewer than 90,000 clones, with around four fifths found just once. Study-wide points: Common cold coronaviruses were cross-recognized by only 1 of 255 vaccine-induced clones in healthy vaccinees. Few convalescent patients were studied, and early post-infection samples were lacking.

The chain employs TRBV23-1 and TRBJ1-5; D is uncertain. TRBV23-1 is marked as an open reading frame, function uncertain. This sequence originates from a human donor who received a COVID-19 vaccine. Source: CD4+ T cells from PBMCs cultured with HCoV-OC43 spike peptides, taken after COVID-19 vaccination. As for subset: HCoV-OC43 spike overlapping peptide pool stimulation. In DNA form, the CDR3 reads TGCGCCAGCAGTCAATCGAAGATTAGCAATCAGCCCCAGCATTTT. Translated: CASSQSKISNQPQHF.